These 6 T cell receptor beta chains share one sample of origin, sequenced in a study of cytomegalovirus exposure and HLA in healthy donors. Amplification used 60 Vbeta primers and 13 Jbeta primers. Sequenced by immunoSEQ multiplex PCR; TCRdb stores in-frame clones only, minus some. The table lists around 120,000 clones, over 65% of them singletons. The specimen sequenced was PBMCs. The receptors shown here come from a woman aged 40 to 50 in good health and CMV-seronegative.

CDR3 sequence: CASSLVYSQGASYEQYF. For the CDR3, the DNA is TGTGCCAGCAGTTTGGTATACAGCCAGGGGGCTTCCTACGAGCAGTACTTC. This sequence joins TRBV28 and TRBJ2-7; 8 positions agree with TRBD1. The CDR3 sequence is 17 residues long. The V gene end was trimmed by 3 bases and the J gene end by 1 base; junction bases not matched to a gene: 11. Germline V lookup: CDR1 MDHEN, CDR2 SYDVKM.

The gene calls are TRBV27 and TRBJ2-5, with a tentative D call TRBD2 (6 bases). Gene TRBJ2-7 matches the end of the DNA better, so the J call may be wrong. Germline CDR1 reads MNHEY; CDR2 reads SMNVEV (reference sequence). The CDR3 has 17 residues. CDR3 in amino acids: CASSLMGPDSGTYEQYF. CDR3 bases: TGTGCCAGCAGTTTAATGGGCCCTGATAGCGGAACCTACGAGCAGTACTTC.

This chain uses TRBV18 with TRBJ2-2; tentative D call: TRBD1 (5 bases). Trimming shortened V by 4 bases and J by 2 bases, and 14 bases separated the two germline ends. The CDR3 is 16 residues long. The germline V gene encodes CDR1 KGHSH and CDR2 LQKENI. In DNA, the CDR3 is TGTGCCAGCTCACAACAAGCGACAGATAACACCGGGGAGCTGTTTTTT. Amino acids: CASSQQATDNTGELFF.

This clone was seen more than once but under ten times. CDR3 sequence (DNA): TGTGCCAGCAGCTTCACTAGCGGTCCCTACAATGAGCAGTTCTTC. Its translation: CASSFTSGPYNEQFF. The chain couples TRBV7-2 to TRBJ2-1, with 8 bases that match TRBD2. The germline gives CDR1 SGHTA, CDR2 FQGNSA. V dropped 3 bases and J dropped 2; count of bases not matched to a gene: 3. The CDR3 runs to 15 residues.

V usage is TRBV7-3 and J usage is TRBJ1-4; perhaps TRBD1 as D (5 bases). The germline V gene has CDR1 SGHTA and CDR2 FQGTGA. CDR3 size: 13 residues. The V gene lost 6 bases and the J gene lost 7 bases, with 12 bases spanning the gap. CDR3 DNA sequence: TGTGCCAGCAGTCTCCGAAGGGGTGAAAAACTGTTTTTT. Encoded protein: CASSLRRGEKLFF. Drawing the rest from reference TRBV7-3 and TRBJ1-4, the complete variable domain is GAGVSQTPSNKVTEKGKYVELRCDPISGHTALYWYRQSLGQGPEFLIYFQGTGAADDSGLPNDRFFAVRPEGSVSTLKIQRTERGDSAVYLCASSLRRGEKLFFGSGTQLSVL.

This clone was observed a few times. One junction end does not reproduce the germline sequence, and a read error may be involved. The CDR3 nucleotides read TGTGCCAGCTCATCTATAGCGGAGCGGTTCTTC. Protein: CASSSIAERFF. The chain employs TRBV18 and TRBJ2-1; D is possibly TRBD2 (6 bases). The V gene's germline CDR1 is KGHSH and CDR2 LQKENI. The CDR3 length is 11 residues.